This T cell receptor beta chain was sequenced in a study of T-cell memory formation after mild COVID-19. Turning to the study itself: Clusters of TCRs were largely donor specific.

As for this clonotype: What it binds is unknown.

A 5'RACE reaction primed in the constant segment made cDNA libraries of TCR alpha and TCR beta, and these carried sample barcodes and UMIs. TCRdb reprocessed the 5' RACE reads via MiXCR and lists one record per CDR3 protein. Of 150,000 or so distinct CDR3 sequences listed, roughly 24% were seen once; the top ten hold roughly 24%. Study-level findings and limits: CD4/CD8 balance held among clones contracting day 15 to 85, and later expanders leaned CD4+. CD4+ clones that contracted lay mainly in CM and EM; CD8+ ones lay in EMRA.

From germline, CDR1 is LNHDA and CDR2 SQIVND (reference sequence). The CDR3 is 15 amino acids. Deletions cut 7 bases from V and 3 bases from J, with 18 bases between. This receptor was obtained from an adult woman who had mild COVID-19 (a few samples of this study predate the infection). Cell type and time point are not known. Sequencing was done on a sample of PBMCs or a T cell subset sorted from them (not recorded which). The chain links TRBV19 to TRBJ1-1; D is ambiguous. The CDR3 sequence is CASTRKGRTDTEAFF. The CDR3 DNA sequence: TGTGCCAGTACTCGAAAAGGGAGGACGGACACTGAAGCTTTCTTT.